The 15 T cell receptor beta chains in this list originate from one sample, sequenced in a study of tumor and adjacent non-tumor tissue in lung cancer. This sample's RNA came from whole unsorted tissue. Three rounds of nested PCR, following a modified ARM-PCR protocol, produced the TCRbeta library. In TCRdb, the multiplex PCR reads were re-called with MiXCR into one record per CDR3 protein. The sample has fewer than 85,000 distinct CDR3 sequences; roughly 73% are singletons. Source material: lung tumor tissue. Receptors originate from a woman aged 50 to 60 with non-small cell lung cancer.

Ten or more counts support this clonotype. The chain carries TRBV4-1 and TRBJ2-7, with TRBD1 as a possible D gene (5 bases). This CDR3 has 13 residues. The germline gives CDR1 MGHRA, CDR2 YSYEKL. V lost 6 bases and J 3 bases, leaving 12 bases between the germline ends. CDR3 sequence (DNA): TGCGCCAGCAGTTTCGACAGACTCTACGAGCAGTACTTC. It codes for CASSFDRLYEQYF.

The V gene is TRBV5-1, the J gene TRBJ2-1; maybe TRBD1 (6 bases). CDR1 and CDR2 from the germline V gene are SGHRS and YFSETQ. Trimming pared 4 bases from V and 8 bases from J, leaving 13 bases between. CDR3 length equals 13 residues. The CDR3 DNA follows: TGCGCCAGCAGCCCCATCCAGGGGCATGAGCAGTTCTTC. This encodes CASSPIQGHEQFF.

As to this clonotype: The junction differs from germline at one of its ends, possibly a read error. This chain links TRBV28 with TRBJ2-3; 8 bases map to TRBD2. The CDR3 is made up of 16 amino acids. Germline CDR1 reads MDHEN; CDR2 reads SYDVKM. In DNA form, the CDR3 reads TGTACCAGCAGACCTTGGGCGGGAGGATCCGCAGATAGGCAGTATTTT. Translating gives CTSRPWAGGSADRQYF.

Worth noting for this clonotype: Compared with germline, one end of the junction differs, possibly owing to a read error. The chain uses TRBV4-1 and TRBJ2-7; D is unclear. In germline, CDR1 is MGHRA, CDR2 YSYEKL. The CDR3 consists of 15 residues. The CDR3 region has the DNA TGCGACAGCAGCCAACCCGTGACGGACTCCTACGAGCAGTACTTC. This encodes CDSSQPVTDSYEQYF.

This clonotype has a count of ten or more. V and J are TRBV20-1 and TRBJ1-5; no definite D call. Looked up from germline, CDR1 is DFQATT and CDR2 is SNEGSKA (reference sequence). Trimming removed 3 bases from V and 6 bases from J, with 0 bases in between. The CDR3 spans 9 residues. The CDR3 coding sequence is TGCAGTGCTAGTCAGCCCCAGCATTTT. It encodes CSASQPQHF.

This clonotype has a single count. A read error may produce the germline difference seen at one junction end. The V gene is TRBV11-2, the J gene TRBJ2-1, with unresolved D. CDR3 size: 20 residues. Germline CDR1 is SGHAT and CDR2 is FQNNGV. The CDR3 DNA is TGTGTCAGCAGCTTGTTCCGGTCTCTAGTGGAATTAAGAACCTACAATGAGCAGTTCTTC. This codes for CVSSLFRSLVELRTYNEQFF.

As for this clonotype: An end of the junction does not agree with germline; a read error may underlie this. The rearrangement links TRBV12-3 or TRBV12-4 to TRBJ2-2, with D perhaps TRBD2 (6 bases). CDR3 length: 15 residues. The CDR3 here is CASSPVTSDGGELFF. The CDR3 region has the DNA TGTGCCAGCAGTCCCGTGACTAGTGACGGCGGGGAACTGTTTTTT.

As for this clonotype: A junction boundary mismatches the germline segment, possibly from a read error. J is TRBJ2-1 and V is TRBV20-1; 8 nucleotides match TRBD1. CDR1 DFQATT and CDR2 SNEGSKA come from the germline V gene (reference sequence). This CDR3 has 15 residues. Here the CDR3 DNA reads TGCGGTGCTAGAAATCCGGACAGGGAGATCAATGAGCAGTTCTTC. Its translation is CGARNPDREINEQFF.

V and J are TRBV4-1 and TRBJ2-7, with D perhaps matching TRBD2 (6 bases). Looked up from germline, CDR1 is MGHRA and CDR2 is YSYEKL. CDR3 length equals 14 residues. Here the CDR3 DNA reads TGCGGGGGGAGAGGGAGGACAACTACCTACGAGCAGTACTTC. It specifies CGGRGRTTTYEQYF.

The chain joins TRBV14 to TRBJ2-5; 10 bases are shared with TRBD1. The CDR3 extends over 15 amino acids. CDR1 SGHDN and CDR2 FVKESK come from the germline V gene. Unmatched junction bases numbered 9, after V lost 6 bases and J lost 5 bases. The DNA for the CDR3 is TGTGCCAGCAGGTGCTGGGACAGGGGATCGGAGACCCAGTACTTC. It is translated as CASRCWDRGSETQYF.

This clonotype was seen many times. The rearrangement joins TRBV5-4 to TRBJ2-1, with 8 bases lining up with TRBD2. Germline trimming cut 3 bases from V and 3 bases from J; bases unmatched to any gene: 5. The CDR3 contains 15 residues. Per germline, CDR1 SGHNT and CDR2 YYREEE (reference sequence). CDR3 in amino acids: CASSSITSGYNEQFF. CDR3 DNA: TGTGCCAGCAGCTCGATCACTAGCGGCTACAATGAGCAGTTCTTC.

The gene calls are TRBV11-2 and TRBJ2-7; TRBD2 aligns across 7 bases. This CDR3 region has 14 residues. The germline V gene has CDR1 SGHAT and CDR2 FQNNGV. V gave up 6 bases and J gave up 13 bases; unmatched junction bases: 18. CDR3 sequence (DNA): TGTGCCAGCAGTTACGGGAGGCCCTCCTACGAGTACTACTTC. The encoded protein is CASSYGRPSYEYYF.

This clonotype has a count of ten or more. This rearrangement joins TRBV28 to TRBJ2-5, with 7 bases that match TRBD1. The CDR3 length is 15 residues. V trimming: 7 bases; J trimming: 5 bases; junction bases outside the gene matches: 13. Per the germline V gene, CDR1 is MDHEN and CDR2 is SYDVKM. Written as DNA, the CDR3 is TGTGCCAGCATTAGACAGGGTGGGCCGTTGGAGACCCAGTACTTC. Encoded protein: CASIRQGGPLETQYF.

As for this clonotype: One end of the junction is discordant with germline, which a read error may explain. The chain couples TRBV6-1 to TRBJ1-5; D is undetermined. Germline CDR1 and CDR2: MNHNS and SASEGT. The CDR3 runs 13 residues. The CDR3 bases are TGTGCCAGCACTTCAGATGCCTGTCAGCCCCAACATTTT. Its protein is CASTSDACQPQHF.

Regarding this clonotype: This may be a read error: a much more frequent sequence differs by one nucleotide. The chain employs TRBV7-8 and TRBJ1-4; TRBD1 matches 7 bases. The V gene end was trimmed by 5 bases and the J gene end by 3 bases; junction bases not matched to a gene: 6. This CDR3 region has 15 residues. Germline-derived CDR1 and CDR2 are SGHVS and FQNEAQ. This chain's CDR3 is CASSVQTGPNEKLFF. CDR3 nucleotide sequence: TGTGCCAGCAGCGTCCAGACAGGGCCTAATGAAAAACTGTTTTTT.